This T cell receptor (beta chain) was recorded in a study of OX40 agonist ivuxolimab in advanced cancers. About the research overall: Prior therapy, whether anti-PD-1, anti-PD-L1 or anti-CTLA-4, was allowed, and roughly 41% had some. Study-level points and caveats: More expanded clones were found, on average, in CD8+ than in CD4+ T cells. The authors did not determine the antigen specificity of the expanded peripheral T cells. Within 6 weeks, CD4+ and CD8+ blood T cells expanded clonally at 0.1 to 3.0 mg/kg.

Comments on this clone: What it binds is not known.

Between the trimmed V and J ends, which lost 5 bases and 2 bases, there was a span of 19 bases. This CDR3 has 16 amino acids. CDR1 and CDR2 from the germline V gene are LNHDA and SQIVND (reference sequence). Some clones are missing from TCRdb's copy, which holds only in-frame ones; the method was immunoSEQ multiplex PCR. The repertoire consists of about 98,000 clones, with about nine tenths occurring once and the leading ten covering 0.82%. The sample here was CD4+ or CD8+ T cells sorted from blood, taken in a trial of the OX40 agonist ivuxolimab. The rearrangement links TRBV19 to TRBJ2-7, with D possibly TRBD1 on 6 matching bases. This TCR derives from an adult with an advanced solid tumor such as melanoma, head and neck, liver or kidney cancer. CDR3 DNA: TGTGCCAGTAGTCCTCATGCCGGGACAAGGGCCTACGAGCAGTACGTC. Protein: CASSPHAGTRAYEQYV.